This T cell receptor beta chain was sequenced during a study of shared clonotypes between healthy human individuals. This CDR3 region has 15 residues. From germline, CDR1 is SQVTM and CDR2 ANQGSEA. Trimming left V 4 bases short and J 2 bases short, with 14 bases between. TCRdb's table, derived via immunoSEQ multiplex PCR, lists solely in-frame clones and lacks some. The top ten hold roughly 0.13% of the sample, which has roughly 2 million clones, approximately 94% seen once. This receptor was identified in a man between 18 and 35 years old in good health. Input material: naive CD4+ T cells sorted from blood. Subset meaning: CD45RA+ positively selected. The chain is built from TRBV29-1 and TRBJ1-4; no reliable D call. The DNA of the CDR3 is TGCAGCGTTGCTCGAGGAACCGGGACTAATGAAAAACTGTTTTTT. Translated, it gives CSVARGTGTNEKLFF. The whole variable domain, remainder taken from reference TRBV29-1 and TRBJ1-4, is SAVISQKPSRDICQRGTSLTIQCQVDSQVTMMFWYRQQPGQSLTLIATANQGSEATYESGFVIDKFPISRPNLTFSTLTVSNMSPEDSSIYLCSVARGTGTNEKLFFGSGTQLSVL.